Shown below are 22 T cell receptor beta chains from a single sample sequenced in a study of metastatic and nonmetastatic thyroid tumors. All patients were untreated before thyroid surgery. Using MiXCR, TCRdb reanalyzed the PCR reads. The sample lists tens of thousands of clones, roughly a quarter occurring once. The sequenced sample was tumor tissue. Every receptor here comes from a male donor with papillary thyroid cancer or a benign thyroid nodule (not recorded which). Some clones in this sample may be carry-over from other donors' samples.

To note about this clone: This may arise from a read error, as a much more abundant clone is one base away. The same CDR3 is also encoded by other DNA sequences in this sample. The genes are TRBV20-1 and TRBJ1-2; possible D gene TRBD1, 6 bases. The CDR3 spans 11 residues. Germline CDR1 and CDR2: DFQATT and SNEGSKA (reference sequence). The CDR3 sequence: CSAREYRDSFF. CDR3 in DNA: TGCAGTGCTAGAGAGTACAGGGACTCCTTCTTC.

Of note for this clone: With a much larger clone just one base away, this may be a read error. The chain recombines TRBV19 with TRBJ2-3, with 7 positions matching TRBD1. The CDR3 length is 13 residues. The germline CDR1 and CDR2 sequences are LNHDA and SQIVND (reference sequence). In DNA form, the CDR3 reads TGTGCCAGCTACGGACAGGCCACAGATACGCAGTGTTTT. Amino acids: CASYGQATDTQCF.

This clone was counted ten times or more. The chain recombines TRBV19 with TRBJ1-4; 7 bases align to TRBD1. V lost 7 bases, J lost 6 bases, and 8 bases stayed unmatched. CDR3 length equals 14 residues. Germline-derived CDR1 and CDR2 are LNHDA and SQIVND (reference sequence). The CDR3 DNA sequence: TGTGCCAGTACCGCGACAGGGTCCCATGAAAAACTGTTTTTT. This translates into CASTATGSHEKLFF.

The table lists this clone with many counts. The gene calls are TRBV11-2 and TRBJ1-1; 8 positions agree with TRBD1. CDR1 is SGHAT, CDR2 FQNNGV, per germline. With 3 bases clipped from V and 5 bases from J, the junction kept 5 bases outside the gene matches. CDR3 size: 14 residues. In DNA form, the CDR3 reads TGTGCCAGCAGCTTCGGCACAGGGGGGACTGAAGCTTTCTTT. It codes for CASSFGTGGTEAFF.

This clone showed up just a few times. One end of the junction fails to match germline, which may point to a read error. The chain is built from TRBV6-2 or TRBV6-3 and TRBJ2-7; D unresolved. Looked up from germline, CDR1 is MNHEY and CDR2 is SVGEGT. This CDR3 is 14 amino acids long. CDR3 loop: CASSYRIGSDEQYF. The CDR3 nucleotides read TGTGCCAGTAGTTATAGGATAGGATCCGACGAGCAGTACTTC.

Ten or more counts support this clone. The rearrangement joins TRBV5-4 to TRBJ2-2; D is ambiguous. The CDR3 covers 11 residues. V lost 4 bases and J lost 3, with 1 base in between. Per germline, CDR1 SGHNT and CDR2 YYREEE (reference sequence). This CDR3 reads CASSHTGELFF. The CDR3 DNA sequence: TGTGCCAGCAGCCACACCGGGGAGCTGTTTTTT.

The chain combines TRBV28 with TRBJ2-7, with a tentative D call TRBD1 (6 bases). CDR1 is MDHEN, CDR2 SYDVKM, per germline. The CDR3 covers 15 residues. Trimming took 5 bases from V and 3 from J, leaving 17 bases between them. The DNA for the CDR3 is TGTGCCAGCAGTGTACAGGGCGGTGCTTGCTACGAGCAGTACTTC. Translating it yields CASSVQGGACYEQYF. The full variable domain, in which reference TRBV28 and TRBJ2-7 provide the parts outside the CDR3, is DVKVTQSSRYLVKRTGEKVFLECVQDMDHENMFWYRQDPGLGLRLIYFSYDVKMKEKGDIPEGYSVSREKKERFSLILESASTNQTSMYLCASSVQGGACYEQYFGPGTRLTVT.

The genes are TRBV19 and TRBJ1-5, with a possible D match to TRBD1 (6 bases). Germline V gene lookup returns CDR1 LNHDA and CDR2 SQIVND (reference sequence). V lost 7 bases and J 12 bases, leaving 19 bases between the germline ends. The length of the CDR3 is 13 residues. CDR3 loop: CASTFRGNKHQHF. Here the CDR3 DNA reads TGTGCCAGTACCTTCAGGGGAAATAAGCACCAGCATTTT.

The gene calls are TRBV7-8 and TRBJ2-7; 8 positions match TRBD2. Trimming cost V 4 bases and J 5 bases; bases outside gene matches: 16. CDR1 and CDR2 (germline): SGHVS, FQNEAQ. CDR3 size: 17 residues. CDR3 nucleotide sequence: TGTGCCAGCAGCTCGAGCTCATTTCGGACTAGCCGGAACGAGCAGTACTTC. Translation gives CASSSSSFRTSRNEQYF. The complete variable domain, with remaining parts taken from reference TRBV7-8 and TRBJ2-7, reads GAGVSQSPRYKVAKRGQDVALRCDPISGHVSLFWYQQALGQGPEFLTYFQNEAQLDKSGLPSDRFFAERPEGSVSTLKIQRTQQEDSAVYLCASSSSSFRTSRNEQYFGPGTRLTVT.

This chain joins TRBV11-2 and TRBJ2-1; the D gene is possibly TRBD2 (5 bases). Trimming stripped 7 bases from V and 7 bases from J, with 20 bases between. The germline V gene encodes CDR1 SGHAT and CDR2 FQNNGV. CDR3 length equals 15 residues. Written as DNA, the CDR3 is TGTGCCAGCATCCCCGATTGGACTGCAAAGAATGAGCAGTTCTTC. Its translation: CASIPDWTAKNEQFF.

V is TRBV7-9 and J is TRBJ2-1; maybe TRBD2 (6 bases). Germline CDR1 and CDR2: SEHNR and FQNEAQ (reference sequence). CDR3 length: 14 amino acids. Trimming cost V 4 bases and J 6 bases, with 13 bases left between them. The CDR3 DNA reads as TGTGCCAGCAGCTCGCCCCGGGGAGGCAATGAGCAGTTCTTC. It codes for CASSSPRGGNEQFF.

Worth noting for this clone: A much larger clone sits a single nucleotide away, making a read error possible. This sequence joins TRBV24-1 and TRBJ2-3; no clear D gene. Between the trimmed V and J ends, which lost 6 bases and 11 bases, there was a span of 11 bases. This CDR3 contains 11 residues. Germline CDR1 reads KGHDR; CDR2 reads SFDVKD. CDR3 coding DNA: TGTGCCACCAGTTTGGGAACGGTGCAGTATTTT. It yields the protein CATSLGTVQYF.

This clone was found a few times. A much larger clone differs from this one at a single base, so this may be a read error. This rearrangement joins TRBV4-1 to TRBJ2-1, with D tentatively TRBD2 (5 bases). Germline CDR1 and CDR2: MGHRA and YSYEKL. This CDR3 is built from 14 residues. The CDR3 sequence is CASSQGEISDEHFF. The CDR3 nucleotides are TGCGCCAGCAGCCAAGGGGAGATCAGCGATGAGCATTTCTTC.

Comments on this clone: One junction end disagrees with the germline gene, perhaps due to a read error. The chain couples TRBV30 to TRBJ1-3, with 9 bases fitting TRBD1. The germline V gene encodes CDR1 GTSNPN and CDR2 SVGIG (reference sequence). The CDR3 spans 14 residues. CDR3 bases: TGTGGCTTCTCGACAGGGGGGCCTGGAATCACCATATATTTT. Its translation is CGFSTGGPGITIYF.

This clone was seen a few times. J is TRBJ1-6 and V is TRBV28; D remains unclear. The CDR3 extends over 14 amino acids. The germline V and J ends were trimmed by 2 bases and 14 bases, with 16 bases remaining between them. Germline V CDR1 and CDR2: MDHEN, SYDVKM. CDR3 amino acids: CASSLVGSEPALHF. CDR3 nucleotide sequence: TGTGCCAGCAGTTTAGTAGGAAGTGAACCGGCCCTCCACTTT.

This clone was picked up many times. Possible read error: a much larger clone is one base away. This chain connects TRBV5-1 to TRBJ2-3; possibly TRBD2 for D (5 bases). The V gene's germline CDR1 is SGHRS and CDR2 YFSETQ. This CDR3 has 15 amino acids. In DNA form, the CDR3 reads TGCGCCAGCAGCTTGGCACTAGAAGTCACAGATATGCAGTATTTT. This encodes CASSLALEVTDMQYF. Filled out from reference TRBV5-1 and TRBJ2-3, the complete variable domain reads KAGVTQTPRYLIKTRGQQVTLSCSPISGHRSVSWYQQTPGQGLQFLFEYFSETQRNKGNFPGRFSGRQFSNSRSEMNVSTLELGDSALYLCASSLALEVTDMQYFGPGTRLTVL.

This clone occurred many times. The chain recombines TRBV7-8 with TRBJ2-1, with 11 bases that match TRBD2. The CDR3 runs to 15 residues. The V gene's germline CDR1 is SGHVS and CDR2 FQNEAQ. Unmatched junction bases numbered 15, after V lost 5 bases and J lost 15 bases. The CDR3 DNA reads TGTGCCAGCAGCCAATCGGCTACTAGCGGGAGTATTGGGTTCTTC. It encodes CASSQSATSGSIGFF.

This clone was counted many times. A much larger clone is a single base away; this may be a read error. Distinct nucleotide sequences in the sample also encode this CDR3. V gene TRBV20-1 combines with J gene TRBJ2-1; possible D gene TRBD2, 6 bases. Germline-derived CDR1 and CDR2 are DFQATT and SNEGSKA (reference sequence). Trimming left V 1 base short and J 9 bases short, with 25 bases between. This CDR3 spans 17 amino acids. The CDR3 coding sequence is TGCAGTGCTAGAGCCAATGGCCTGGCGGGGATACAAGGTGAGCAGTTCTTC. Translation gives CSARANGLAGIQGEQFF.

In this sample, this clone turned up once. At one of its ends the junction is not consistent with the germline gene, which may arise from a read error. V is TRBV7-8 and J is TRBJ2-1; 10 nucleotides line up with TRBD2. This CDR3 has 15 amino acids. Germline assignment: CDR1 SGHVS and CDR2 FQNEAQ. The CDR3 coding sequence is TGTGACAGCATCCCTGGACTAGCGGTATACAATGAGCAGTTCTTC. The encoded protein is CDSIPGLAVYNEQFF.

To note about this clone: A read error is possible here, since a much larger clone lies one base away. The rearrangement joins TRBV5-1 to TRBJ2-5; D possibly uses TRBD1 or TRBD2 (7 bases each). The V end was cut by 6 bases, the J end by 4 bases, with 16 bases between. CDR1 and CDR2 (germline): SGHRS, YFSETQ. The CDR3 runs to 14 residues. DNA of the CDR3: TGCGCCAGCATCCCAGGGGGGGGCCCAGAGACCCAGTACTTC. Translation: CASIPGGGPETQYF.

This chain links TRBV18 with TRBJ1-2; possibly TRBD1 for D (6 bases). The CDR3 is 15 amino acids. Germline CDR1 and CDR2: KGHSH and LQKENI. Deletions cut 3 bases from V and 7 bases from J, with 18 bases between. In DNA form, the CDR3 reads TGTGCCAGCTCACCTTCTGACAGGCGGCCTGCTGGCTACACCTTC. This sequence encodes CASSPSDRRPAGYTF.

This clone was detected ten times or more. The V call is TRBV7-2, the J call TRBJ2-3, with D perhaps matching TRBD1 or TRBD2 (5 bases each). Trimming removed 5 bases from V and 6 bases from J, with 12 bases in between. The CDR3 contains 13 residues. CDR1 is SGHTA, CDR2 FQGNSA, per germline. In DNA, the CDR3 is TGTGCCAGCAGCCAGAGGGACCGGGATACGCAGTATTTT. It specifies CASSQRDRDTQYF.